This TCR beta chain is from a study of T cell responses to AZD1222 COVID-19 vaccine. General study points: Repertoire sampling happened only post peak T cell response.

Sequenced by immunoSEQ multiplex PCR; TCRdb stores in-frame clones only, minus some. The sample carries 70,000 to 85,000 clones, approximately 83% recorded once. Between the trimmed V and J ends, which lost 5 bases and 1 base, there was a span of 15 bases. CDR1 and CDR2 (germline): LNHDA, SQIVND (reference sequence). The CDR3 is 16 amino acids. Timing groups of about 4 and about 12 weeks for second doses were pooled. As regards this clone: Its antigen is unidentified.

The specimen comprised peripheral blood, sampled 28 days after the second AZD1222 dose. The chain employs TRBV19 and TRBJ1-3; D ambiguous. This TCR was sampled from an adult who received the AZD1222 COVID-19 vaccine. The CDR3 region is CASSPNGLGSGNTIYF. In DNA form, the CDR3 reads TGTGCCAGTAGTCCCAACGGCCTGGGGTCTGGAAACACCATATATTTT.